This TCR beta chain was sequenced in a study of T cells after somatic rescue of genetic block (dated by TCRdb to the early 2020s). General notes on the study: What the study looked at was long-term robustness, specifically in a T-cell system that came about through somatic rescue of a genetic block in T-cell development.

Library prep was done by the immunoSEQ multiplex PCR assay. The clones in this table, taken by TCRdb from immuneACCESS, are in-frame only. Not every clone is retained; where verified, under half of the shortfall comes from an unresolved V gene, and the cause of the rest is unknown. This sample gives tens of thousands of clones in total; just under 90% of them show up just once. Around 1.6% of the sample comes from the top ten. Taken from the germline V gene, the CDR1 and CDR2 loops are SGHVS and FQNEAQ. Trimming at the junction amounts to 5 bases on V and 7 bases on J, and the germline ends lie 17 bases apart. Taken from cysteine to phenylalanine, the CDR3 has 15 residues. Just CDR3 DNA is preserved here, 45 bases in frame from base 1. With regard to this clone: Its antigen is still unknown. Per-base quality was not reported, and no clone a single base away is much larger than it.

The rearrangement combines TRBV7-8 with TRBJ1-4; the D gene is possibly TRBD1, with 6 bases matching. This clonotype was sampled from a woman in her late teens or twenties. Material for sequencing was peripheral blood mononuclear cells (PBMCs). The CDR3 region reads CASSQRPGAGEKLFF. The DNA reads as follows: TGTGCCAGCAGCCAAAGGCCAGGGGCGGGTGAAAAACTGTTTTTT.